This T cell receptor (beta chain) was obtained from a study of T cells in Graves' hyperthyroidism and ophthalmopathy. Findings and limits, study-wide: Patients with ophthalmopathy were separated from those with stable hyperthyroidism by a 13 V-J model. Blood shared most expanded thyroid clonotypes above 0.001.

This clonotype was counted a few times. The target antigen is unknown. Graves' hyperthyroidism was deemed stable given no ophthalmopathy progression within 18 months. Diagnoses used clinical symptoms, serum thyroxine and TRAb, thyroid ultrasound and orbital computed tomography. From RNA transcripts, TCR beta CDR3 regions were amplified. The TCR CDR3 was amplified in a first-round RT-PCR using the HTBI primer set. TCRdb re-derived calls from the multiplex PCR reads in MiXCR, one entry per CDR3 protein. The top ten hold approximately 20% of the sample, which has around 560,000 distinct CDR3 sequences, 16% seen once. This clonotype originated in a woman aged 18 to 35 with Graves' hyperthyroidism. The specimen was blood.

CDR3 sequence: CATSDGTGDGYGYTF. For the CDR3, the DNA is TGTGCCACCAGCGACGGGACAGGGGACGGCTATGGCTACACCTTC. The gene calls are TRBV15 and TRBJ1-2; 10 bases agree with TRBD1. CDR3 length: 15 amino acids. V was clipped by 5 bases and J by 4 bases; unmatched bases: 7. From germline, CDR1 is LNHNV and CDR2 YYDKDF (reference sequence).